This section outlines one TCR beta chain sequence together with its context. The V and J ends lost 3 bases and 6 bases respectively, with 11 bases between them. The germline V gene has CDR1 MNHEY and CDR2 SMNVEV (reference sequence). The CDR3 spans 13 residues. TCRdb keeps only in-frame clones here, not all; method: immunoSEQ multiplex PCR. The sample has some 52,000 clones; around 94% are singletons. The data originate from a study of T cell changes during pregnancy in multiple sclerosis. The TCR was taken from a female donor with multiple sclerosis, enrolled in a pregnancy study. The V gene is TRBV27, the J gene TRBJ1-2, with D perhaps TRBD1 (5 bases). Sample: CD4+ T cells from peripheral blood mononuclear cells, taken in the third trimester of pregnancy. The CDR3 loop is CASSFWSGDGYTF. The CDR3 DNA reads TGTGCCAGCAGTTTTTGGTCGGGGGATGGCTACACCTTC.